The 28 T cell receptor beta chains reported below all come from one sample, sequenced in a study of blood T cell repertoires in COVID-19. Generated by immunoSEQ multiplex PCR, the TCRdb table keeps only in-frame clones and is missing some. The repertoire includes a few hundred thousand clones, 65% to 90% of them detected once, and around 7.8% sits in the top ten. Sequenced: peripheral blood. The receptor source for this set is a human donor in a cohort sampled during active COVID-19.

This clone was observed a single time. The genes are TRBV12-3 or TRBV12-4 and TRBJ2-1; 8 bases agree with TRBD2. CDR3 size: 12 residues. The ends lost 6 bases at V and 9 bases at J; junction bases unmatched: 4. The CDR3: CASSRLASEQFF. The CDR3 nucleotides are TGTGCCAGCAGCCGACTAGCGAGTGAGCAGTTCTTC.

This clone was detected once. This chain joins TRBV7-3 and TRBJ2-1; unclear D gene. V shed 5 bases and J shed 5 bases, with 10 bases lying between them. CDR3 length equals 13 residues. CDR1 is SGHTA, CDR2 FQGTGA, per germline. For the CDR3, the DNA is TGTGCCAGCAGCGCCAGGCCCAACAATGAGCAGTTCTTC. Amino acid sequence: CASSARPNNEQFF.

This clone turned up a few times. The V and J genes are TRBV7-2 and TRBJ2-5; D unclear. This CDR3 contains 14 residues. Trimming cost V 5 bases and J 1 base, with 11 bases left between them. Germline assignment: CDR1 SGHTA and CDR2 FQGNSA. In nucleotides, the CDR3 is TGTGCCAGCAGCCACCGGTCTTCCCAAGAGACCCAGTACTTC. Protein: CASSHRSSQETQYF.

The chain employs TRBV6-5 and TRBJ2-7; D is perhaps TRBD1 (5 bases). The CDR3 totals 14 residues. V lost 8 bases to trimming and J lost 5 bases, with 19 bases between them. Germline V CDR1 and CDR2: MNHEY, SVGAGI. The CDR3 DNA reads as TGTGCCAGCGAGGACAAGGCGCGCGCGGACGAGCAGTACTTC. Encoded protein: CASEDKARADEQYF.

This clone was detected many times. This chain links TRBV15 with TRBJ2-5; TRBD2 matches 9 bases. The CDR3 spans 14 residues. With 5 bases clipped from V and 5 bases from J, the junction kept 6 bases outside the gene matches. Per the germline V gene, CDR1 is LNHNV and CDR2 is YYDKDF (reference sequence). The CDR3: CATSLRGGGETQYF. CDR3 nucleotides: TGTGCCACCAGCCTGCGGGGGGGCGGGGAGACCCAGTACTTC.

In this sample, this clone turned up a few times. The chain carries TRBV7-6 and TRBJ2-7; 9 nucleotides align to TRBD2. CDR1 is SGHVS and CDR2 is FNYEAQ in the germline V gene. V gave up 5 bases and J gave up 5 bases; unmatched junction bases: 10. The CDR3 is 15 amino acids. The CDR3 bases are TGTGCCAGCAGCCCCTCGGCGGGGGGGCTCAACGAGCAGTACTTC. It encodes CASSPSAGGLNEQYF.

The CDR3 nucleotides read TGTGCCACCAGTGATACCAGGGATTATCAGCCCCAGCATTTT. This translates into CATSDTRDYQPQHF. The chain recombines TRBV24-1 with TRBJ1-5; a possible D gene is TRBD1 (5 bases). The CDR3 consists of 14 residues. The V end lost 3 bases, the J end lost 5 bases, and 10 bases lay between the germline ends. Germline V gives CDR1 KGHDR, CDR2 SFDVKD.

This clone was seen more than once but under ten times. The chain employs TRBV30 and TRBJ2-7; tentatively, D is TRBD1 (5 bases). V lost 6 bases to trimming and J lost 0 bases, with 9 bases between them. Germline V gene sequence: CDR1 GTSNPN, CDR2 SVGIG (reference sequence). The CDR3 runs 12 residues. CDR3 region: CACKGISYEQYF. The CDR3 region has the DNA TGTGCCTGCAAGGGGATCTCCTACGAGCAGTACTTC. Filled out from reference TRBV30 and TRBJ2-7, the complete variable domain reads SQTIHQWPATLVQPVGSPLSLECTVEGTSNPNLYWYRQAAGRGLQLLFYSVGIGQISSEVPQNLSASRPQDRQFILSSKKLLLSDSGFYLCACKGISYEQYFGPGTRLTVT.

CDR3 nucleotide sequence: TGCGCCAGCAGTGAGGGAGGAGGGTTTGGTGAAAAACTGTTTTTT. This codes for CASSEGGGFGEKLFF. The V call is TRBV10-2, the J call TRBJ1-4; no reliable D call. V dropped 2 bases and J dropped 7 bases, with 14 bases sitting between them. Looked up from germline, CDR1 is WSHSY and CDR2 is SAAADI. The CDR3 totals 15 residues.

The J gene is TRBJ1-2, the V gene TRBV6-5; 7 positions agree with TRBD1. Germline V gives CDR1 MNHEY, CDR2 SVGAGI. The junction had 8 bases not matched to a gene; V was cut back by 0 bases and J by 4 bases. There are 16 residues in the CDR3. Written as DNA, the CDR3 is TGTGCCAGCAGTTACTCGGGACAGTTTACCGGCTATGGCTACACCTTC. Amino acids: CASSYSGQFTGYGYTF.

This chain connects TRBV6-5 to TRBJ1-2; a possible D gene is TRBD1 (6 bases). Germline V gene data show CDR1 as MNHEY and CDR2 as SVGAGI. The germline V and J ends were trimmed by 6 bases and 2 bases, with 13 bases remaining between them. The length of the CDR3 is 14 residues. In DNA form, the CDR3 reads TGTGCCAGCAGGATACAGGGTTCCAACTATGGCTACACCTTC. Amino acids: CASRIQGSNYGYTF.

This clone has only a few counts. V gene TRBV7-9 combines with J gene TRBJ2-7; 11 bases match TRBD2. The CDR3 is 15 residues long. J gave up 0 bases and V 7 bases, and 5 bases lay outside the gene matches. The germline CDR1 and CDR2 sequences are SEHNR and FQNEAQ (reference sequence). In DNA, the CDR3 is TGTGCCAGCAACGCCGGGACTAGCGGCTCCTACGAGCAGTACTTC. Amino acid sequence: CASNAGTSGSYEQYF.

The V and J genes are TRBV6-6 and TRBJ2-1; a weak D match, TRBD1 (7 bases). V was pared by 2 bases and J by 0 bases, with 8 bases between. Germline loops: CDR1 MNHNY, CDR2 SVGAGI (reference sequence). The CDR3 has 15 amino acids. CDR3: CASSYQGGSYNEQFF. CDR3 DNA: TGTGCCAGCAGTTACCAGGGGGGCTCCTACAATGAGCAGTTCTTC.

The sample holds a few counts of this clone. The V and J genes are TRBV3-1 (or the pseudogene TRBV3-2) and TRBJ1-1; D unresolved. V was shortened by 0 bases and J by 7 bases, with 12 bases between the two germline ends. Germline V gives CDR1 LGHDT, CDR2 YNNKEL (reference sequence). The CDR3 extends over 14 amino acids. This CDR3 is CASSQERRFGEAFF. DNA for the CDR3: TGTGCCAGCAGCCAAGAAAGGAGGTTTGGTGAAGCTTTCTTT.

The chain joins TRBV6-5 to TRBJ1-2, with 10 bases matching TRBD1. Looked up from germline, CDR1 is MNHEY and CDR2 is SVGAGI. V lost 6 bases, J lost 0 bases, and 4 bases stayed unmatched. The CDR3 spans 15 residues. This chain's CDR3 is CASRGTGEANYGYTF. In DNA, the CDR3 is TGTGCCAGCAGAGGGACAGGGGAGGCTAACTATGGCTACACCTTC.

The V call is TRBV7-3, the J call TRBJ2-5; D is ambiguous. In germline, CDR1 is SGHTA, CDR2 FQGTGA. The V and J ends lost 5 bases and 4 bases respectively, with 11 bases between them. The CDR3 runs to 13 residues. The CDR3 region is CASSPRSGETQYF. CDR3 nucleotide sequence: TGTGCCAGCAGCCCCCGGTCTGGAGAGACCCAGTACTTC.

This CDR3 reads CASSDPGADTEAFF. As DNA, the CDR3 is TGTGCCAGCAGTGACCCTGGAGCGGACACTGAAGCTTTCTTT. The genes are TRBV2 and TRBJ1-1, with no clear D. Germline loops: CDR1 SNHLY, CDR2 FYNNEI. The CDR3 spans 14 residues. V lost 3 bases, J lost 3 bases, and 11 bases lay in between.

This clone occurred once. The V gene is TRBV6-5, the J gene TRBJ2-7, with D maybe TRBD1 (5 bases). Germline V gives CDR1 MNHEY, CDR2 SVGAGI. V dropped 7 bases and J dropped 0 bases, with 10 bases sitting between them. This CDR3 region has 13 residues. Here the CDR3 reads CASKQASSYEQYF. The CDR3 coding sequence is TGTGCCAGCAAACAGGCTAGCTCCTACGAGCAGTACTTC.

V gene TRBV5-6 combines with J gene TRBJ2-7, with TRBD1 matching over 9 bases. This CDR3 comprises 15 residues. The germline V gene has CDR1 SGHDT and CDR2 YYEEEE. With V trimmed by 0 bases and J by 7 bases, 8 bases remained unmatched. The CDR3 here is CASSLAFGQGFEQYF. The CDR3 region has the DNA TGTGCCAGCAGCTTGGCCTTTGGACAGGGGTTTGAGCAGTACTTC.

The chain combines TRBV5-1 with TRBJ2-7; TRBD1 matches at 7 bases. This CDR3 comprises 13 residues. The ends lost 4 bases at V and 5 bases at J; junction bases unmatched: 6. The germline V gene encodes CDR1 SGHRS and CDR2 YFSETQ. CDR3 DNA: TGCGCCAGCAGCATCGACAGGGCCCACGAGCAGTACTTC. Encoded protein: CASSIDRAHEQYF.

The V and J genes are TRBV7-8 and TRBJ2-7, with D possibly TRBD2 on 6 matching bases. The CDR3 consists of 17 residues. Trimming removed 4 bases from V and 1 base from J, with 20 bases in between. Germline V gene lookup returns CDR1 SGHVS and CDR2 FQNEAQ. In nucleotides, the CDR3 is TGTGCCAGCAGCTCCAGGTTAATAGCGGCGATTTCCTACGAGCAGTACTTC. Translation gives CASSSRLIAAISYEQYF.

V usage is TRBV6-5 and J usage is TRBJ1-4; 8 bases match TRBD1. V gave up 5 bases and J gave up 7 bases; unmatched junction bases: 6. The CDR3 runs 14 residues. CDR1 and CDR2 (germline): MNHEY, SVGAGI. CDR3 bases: TGTGCCAGCAGTAGGACAGGGTCCAGTGAAAAACTGTTTTTT. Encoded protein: CASSRTGSSEKLFF.

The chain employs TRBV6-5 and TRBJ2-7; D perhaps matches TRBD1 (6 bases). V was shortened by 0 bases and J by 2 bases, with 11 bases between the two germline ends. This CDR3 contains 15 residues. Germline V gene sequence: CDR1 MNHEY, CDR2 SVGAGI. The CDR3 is CASSYSGQRTYEQYF. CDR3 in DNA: TGTGCCAGCAGTTACTCCGGACAGAGGACCTACGAGCAGTACTTC.

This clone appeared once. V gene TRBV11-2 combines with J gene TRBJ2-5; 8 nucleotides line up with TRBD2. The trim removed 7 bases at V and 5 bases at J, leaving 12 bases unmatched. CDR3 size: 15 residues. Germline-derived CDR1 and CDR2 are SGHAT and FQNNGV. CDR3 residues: CASIDSGGGYETQYF. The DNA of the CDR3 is TGTGCCAGCATCGATTCGGGGGGGGGATACGAGACCCAGTACTTC.

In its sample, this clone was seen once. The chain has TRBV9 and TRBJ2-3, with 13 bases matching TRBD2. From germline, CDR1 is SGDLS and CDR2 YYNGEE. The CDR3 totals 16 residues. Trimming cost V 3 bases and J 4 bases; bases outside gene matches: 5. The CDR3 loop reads CASSGTSGGAADTQYF. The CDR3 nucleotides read TGTGCCAGCAGCGGAACTAGCGGGGGGGCCGCAGATACGCAGTATTTT.

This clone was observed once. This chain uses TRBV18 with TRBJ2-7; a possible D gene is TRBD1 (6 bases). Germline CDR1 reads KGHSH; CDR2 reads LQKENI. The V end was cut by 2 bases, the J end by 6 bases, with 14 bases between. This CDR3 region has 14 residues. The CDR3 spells CASSPSTGQREQYF. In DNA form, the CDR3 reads TGTGCCAGCTCACCATCTACAGGGCAACGCGAGCAGTACTTC.

CDR3: CASGHTSPTGTNLAKNIQYF. DNA for the CDR3: TGTGCTAGTGGTCACACCTCGCCGACAGGAACCAATCTAGCCAAAAACATTCAGTACTTC. The rearrangement links TRBV12-5 to TRBJ2-4; a possible D gene is TRBD1 (6 bases). The CDR3 loop spans 20 amino acids. Deletions cut 5 bases from V and 0 bases from J, with 26 bases between. Germline assignment: CDR1 LGHNT and CDR2 FRNRAP.

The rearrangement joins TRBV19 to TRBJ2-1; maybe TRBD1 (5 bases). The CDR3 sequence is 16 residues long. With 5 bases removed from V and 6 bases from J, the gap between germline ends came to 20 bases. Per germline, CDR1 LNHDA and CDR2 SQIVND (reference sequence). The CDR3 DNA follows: TGTGCCAGTAGTGTACAGGTTATCGGGTTTCGCAATGAGCAGTTCTTC. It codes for CASSVQVIGFRNEQFF.